What follows are 5 T cell receptor beta chains derived from one specimen sequenced in a study of T-cell memory formation after mild COVID-19. TCRdb re-derived calls from the 5' RACE reads in MiXCR, one entry per CDR3 protein. Of roughly 51,000 distinct CDR3 sequences in the sample, approximately 8% were seen once. Source material: PBMCs or a T cell subset sorted from them (not recorded which). These receptors all come from a man aged 18 to 29 who had mild COVID-19 (a few samples of this study predate the infection). Cell type and time point are not known.

The gene calls are TRBV27 and TRBJ2-7; no reliable D call. Between the trimmed V and J ends, which lost 2 bases and 5 bases, there was a span of 10 bases. The CDR3 has 13 residues. Germline V gene lookup returns CDR1 MNHEY and CDR2 SMNVEV (reference sequence). As DNA, the CDR3 is TGTGCCAGCAGTTTACGGATCCGGGACGAGCAGTACTTC. Translated: CASSLRIRDEQYF.

This clonotype has at least ten counts. This chain's CDR3 is CASSLGGAGSYNEQFF. Here the CDR3 DNA reads TGTGCCAGCAGCTTAGGGGGGGCTGGCTCCTACAATGAGCAGTTCTTC. V and J are TRBV7-2 and TRBJ2-1, with D possibly called TRBD1 or TRBD2 (6 bases each). CDR1 is SGHTA, CDR2 FQGNSA, per germline. The V end lost 1 base, the J end lost 0 bases, and 10 bases lay between the germline ends. This CDR3 is 16 amino acids long. Complete variable domain (other parts from reference TRBV7-2 and TRBJ2-1): GAGVSQSPSNKVTEKGKDVELRCDPISGHTALYWYRQSLGQGLEFLIYFQGNSAPDKSGLPSDRFSAERTGGSVSTLTIQRTQQEDSAVYLCASSLGGAGSYNEQFFGPGTRLTVL.

The table lists this clonotype with a few counts. This sequence joins TRBV5-1 and TRBJ1-6; D call uncertain. Germline CDR1 is SGHRS and CDR2 is YFSETQ. This CDR3 region has 15 residues. Trimming took off 1 base at V and 7 bases at J, with 12 bases between the two ends. This CDR3 is CASSLTPDGNSPLHF. The CDR3 nucleotides read TGCGCCAGCAGCTTGACGCCCGACGGGAATTCACCCCTCCACTTT.

Many counts were recorded for this clonotype. The chain employs TRBV5-1 and TRBJ2-2; D is perhaps TRBD2 (6 bases). V lost 0 bases and J lost 5, with 11 bases in between. The germline CDR1 and CDR2 sequences are SGHRS and YFSETQ. The CDR3 spans 15 residues. This CDR3 is CASSLASAGTGELFF. CDR3 nucleotide sequence: TGCGCCAGCAGCTTGGCTAGCGCCGGAACCGGGGAGCTGTTTTTT.

The CDR3: CASSEESGGNQPQHF. Here the CDR3 DNA reads TGTGCCAGCAGTGAAGAGTCAGGGGGAAATCAGCCCCAGCATTTT. The genes are TRBV2 and TRBJ1-5; 7 bases agree with TRBD1. V dropped 1 base and J dropped 4; count of bases not matched to a gene: 4. Germline-derived CDR1 and CDR2 are SNHLY and FYNNEI. The CDR3 runs 15 residues. The complete variable domain, with remaining parts taken from reference TRBV2 and TRBJ1-5, reads EPEVTQTPSHQVTQMGQEVILRCVPISNHLYFYWYRQILGQKVEFLVSFYNNEISEKSEIFDDQFSVERPDGSNFTLKIRSTKLEDSAMYFCASSEESGGNQPQHFGDGTRLSIL.